This is a list of T cell receptor beta chains from one sample in a study of cytomegalovirus exposure and HLA in healthy donors. The table came from immunoSEQ multiplex PCR; TCRdb's copy has only in-frame clones and leaves some out. Altogether about 170,000 clones are present, 84% being singletons, with the ten largest covering around 4.9%. The sample comprised PBMCs. These receptors all stem from a girl aged 5-17 years in good health and CMV-seropositive. Each CDR3 is given with its conserved first and last residue. D genes are given only for firm matches. For some rows the clone size is stated as once, few or many, or as a class when expanded; others skip it.

16	NA	TRBD2	TRBJ2-3	TRBV5-1	CASSYRLALRTDTQYF	TGCGCCAGCAGCTACCGACTAGCCCTTCGCACAGATACGCAGTATTTT
14	NA	NA	TRBJ2-4	TRBV9	CASSVGGDQNIQYF	TGTGCCAGCAGCGTAGGGGGGGATCAAAACATTCAGTACTTC
12	few	NA	TRBJ1-1	TRBV7-9	CASSRTDTEAFF	TGTGCCAGCAGCCGGACAGACACTGAAGCTTTCTTT
12	NA	NA	TRBJ1-2	TRBV27	CASSSSRGGYTF	TGTGCCAGCAGTTCCTCAAGGGGTGGCTACACCTTC
12	NA	NA	TRBJ1-3	TRBV19	CASSPRVDTIYF	TGTGCCAGTAGTCCCAGGGTGGACACCATATATTTT
14	NA	TRBD2	TRBJ2-7	TRBV10-2	CASSVSGGAHEQYF	TGCGCCAGCAGTGTGAGCGGGGGGGCCCACGAGCAGTACTTC
16	NA	TRBD1	TRBJ1-2	TRBV9	CASSRPGTGMDYGYTF	TGTGCCAGCAGCCGTCCCGGGACAGGGATGGACTATGGCTACACCTTC
16	NA	NA	TRBJ1-1	TRBV5-4	CASSPAPRLMNTEAFF	TGTGCCAGCAGCCCCGCCCCCCGGTTGATGAACACTGAAGCTTTCTTT
13	NA	NA	TRBJ2-7	TRBV6-5	CASSYHTGFEQYF	TGTGCCAGCAGTTACCATACGGGGTTCGAGCAGTACTTC
18	few	TRBD1	TRBJ2-4	TRBV5-1	CASSPGTANHIAKNIQYF	TGCGCCAGCAGCCCCGGGACAGCGAACCATATAGCCAAAAACATTCAGTACTTC
15	NA	NA	TRBJ2-2	TRBV23-1	CASSHQGYYTGELFF	TGCGCCAGCTCACATCAGGGGTATTACACCGGGGAGCTGTTTTTT
14	NA	NA	TRBJ1-1	TRBV6-5	CASSSTGVNTEAFF	TGTGCCAGCAGTTCGACGGGGGTGAACACTGAAGCTTTCTTT